This passage covers 27 T cell receptor beta chains from one sample sequenced in a study of regulatory T cells in long-lasting Graves disease. Through Arm-PCR of CDR3 regions and iRepertoire HTBI primers, TCR beta libraries were built. MiXCR, run by TCRdb on the multiplex PCR reads, gives a single entry per CDR3 protein. The sample records roughly 400,000 distinct CDR3 sequences, around 20% being singletons. Time point in this sample: persistent/refractory GD, antithyroid drugs over 5 years with positive TRAb. Construction of the TCR library relied on RNA isolated from PBMCs. The material was peripheral blood mononuclear cells (PBMCs), obtained when the disease was refractory, from a patient treated with antithyroid drugs. The origin of the receptors is a female donor with Graves disease.

This clonotype was recorded at least ten times. The chain has TRBV7-3 and TRBJ2-7; TRBD1 agrees at 7 bases. Per germline, CDR1 SGHTA and CDR2 FQGTGA. CDR3 length: 13 residues. V shed 4 bases and J 4 bases; nucleotides not matched to a gene: 4. CDR3 bases: TGTGCCAGCAGCTCGCAGACAGGGTACGAGCAGTACTTC. Protein product: CASSSQTGYEQYF.

This clonotype was found a few times. This chain links TRBV7-2 with TRBJ2-4; D possibly uses TRBD1 or TRBD2 (5 bases each). V was pared by 2 bases and J by 6 bases, with 26 bases between. CDR1 SGHTA and CDR2 FQGNSA come from the germline V gene. This CDR3 region has 19 residues. CDR3 sequence reads: CASSLTPGKGSSAGNIQYF. Here the CDR3 DNA reads TGTGCCAGCAGCTTAACTCCGGGGAAGGGGTCATCCGCCGGAAACATTCAGTACTTC.

This clonotype has a count of ten or more. The V and J genes are TRBV30 and TRBJ1-5, with no clear D. The CDR3 consists of 14 residues. V lost 2 bases and J lost 7, with 15 bases in between. From germline, CDR1 is GTSNPN and CDR2 SVGIG (reference sequence). The chain's CDR3 is CAWSRGWEGQPQHF. CDR3 coding DNA: TGTGCCTGGAGTCGCGGGTGGGAGGGACAGCCCCAGCATTTT.

This clonotype came up once. V usage is TRBV28 and J usage is TRBJ2-6; D uncertain. Germline CDR1 and CDR2: MDHEN and SYDVKM. The CDR3 length is 13 residues. The V end lost 10 bases, the J end lost 0 bases, and 7 bases lay between the germline ends. The DNA of the CDR3 is TGTGCCACCCTCGTCTCTGGGGCCAACGTCCTGACTTTC. This sequence encodes CATLVSGANVLTF.

The J gene is TRBJ2-1, the V gene TRBV19; the match to TRBD2 covers 9 bases. Germline V gene sequence: CDR1 LNHDA, CDR2 SQIVND (reference sequence). V trimming: 0 bases; J trimming: 5 bases; junction bases outside the gene matches: 8. CDR3 length: 17 residues. CDR3 region: CASSIEAGLAGNNEQFF. CDR3 sequence (DNA): TGTGCCAGTAGTATAGAGGCAGGGCTAGCGGGGAACAATGAGCAGTTCTTC.

This clonotype was picked up many times. The rearrangement joins TRBV28 to TRBJ1-1, with TRBD1 matching 8 bases. CDR1 and CDR2 (germline): MDHEN, SYDVKM. The V segment lost 4 bases and the J segment 5 bases; nucleotides outside the gene matches: 9. The CDR3 totals 15 residues. The CDR3 sequence is CASSSYRGGVTEAFF. The CDR3 nucleotides are TGTGCCAGCAGTTCCTACAGGGGGGGAGTGACTGAAGCTTTCTTT.

CDR3 sequence (DNA): TGCGCCAGCAGCCAACCCAGCCAGGGGACAGGGGGTATCCAAGAGACCCAGTACTTC. Protein product: CASSQPSQGTGGIQETQYF. The chain recombines TRBV4-1 with TRBJ2-5; TRBD1 agrees at 11 bases. Germline CDR1 MGHRA, CDR2 YSYEKL. V lost 2 bases and J lost 1; bases outside the gene matches: 12. The CDR3 sequence is 19 residues long.

Many counts were recorded for this clonotype. The CDR3 DNA follows: TGTGCCAGCAGTTACGAATACTATGGCTACACCTTC. Its translation is CASSYEYYGYTF. V gene TRBV6-2 or TRBV6-3 combines with J gene TRBJ1-2; D is uncertain. From germline, CDR1 is MNHEY and CDR2 SVGEGT. Trimming shortened V by 2 bases and J by 3 bases, and 4 bases separated the two germline ends. The CDR3 is 12 residues long.

A few counts support this clonotype. This chain connects TRBV11-2 to TRBJ2-7, with 9 bases aligning to TRBD1. Losses at the gene ends were 5 bases for V and 4 bases for J; bases not matched to a gene: 9. The CDR3 runs 15 residues. The germline gives CDR1 SGHAT, CDR2 FQNNGV. The CDR3 DNA sequence: TGTGCCAGCAGCCCTACCGGGACAGGGAGGTACGAGCAGTACTTC. Residues: CASSPTGTGRYEQYF.

This clonotype was recorded many times. J is TRBJ2-2 and V is TRBV2; D is unresolved. V was trimmed by 7 bases and J by 2 bases, leaving 8 bases between them. Germline CDR1 reads SNHLY; CDR2 reads FYNNEI. This CDR3 contains 13 residues. CDR3 protein: CASIQSNTGELFF. In nucleotides, the CDR3 is TGTGCCAGCATACAGAGCAACACCGGGGAGCTGTTTTTT.

This clonotype showed up many times. The chain recombines TRBV6-5 with TRBJ1-1; D unresolved. Trimming pared 4 bases from V and 8 bases from J, leaving 8 bases between. This CDR3 has 11 amino acids. CDR1 is MNHEY, CDR2 SVGAGI, per germline. The CDR3 nucleotides read TGTGCCAGCAGTTCCGGACCAGAAGCTTTCTTT. It yields the protein CASSSGPEAFF.

The chain couples TRBV18 to TRBJ2-1; 8 bases align to TRBD2. Per germline, CDR1 KGHSH and CDR2 LQKENI. This CDR3 has 16 amino acids. The junction had 11 bases not matched to a gene; V was cut back by 6 bases and J by 4 bases. CDR3 DNA: TGTGCCAGCTCCCCGCAAGCGGGAGAGTCATACAATGAGCAGTTCTTC. It translates to CASSPQAGESYNEQFF.

The chain combines TRBV30 with TRBJ2-4; TRBD2 matches at 9 bases. This CDR3 contains 14 residues. The ends lost 2 bases at V and 7 bases at J; junction bases unmatched: 6. CDR1 is GTSNPN, CDR2 SVGIG, per germline (reference sequence). The CDR3 loop reads CAWSPIAGANIQYF. CDR3 DNA sequence: TGTGCCTGGAGTCCTATAGCGGGGGCTAACATTCAGTACTTC.

This clonotype showed up just a few times. The J gene is TRBJ2-2, the V gene TRBV4-1, with D unresolved. CDR1 MGHRA and CDR2 YSYEKL come from the germline V gene. The CDR3 extends over 17 amino acids. Trimming took off 0 bases at V and 0 bases at J, with 11 bases between the two ends. CDR3 DNA sequence: TGCGCCAGCAGCCAAGACCGAATGGCCGCGAACACCGGGGAGCTGTTTTTT. Protein: CASSQDRMAANTGELFF.

This clonotype showed up many times. As DNA, the CDR3 is TGCAGTGCTAGAGATGCCGCGCTCCAAGAGACCCAGTACTTC. Translation: CSARDAALQETQYF. V and J are TRBV20-1 and TRBJ2-5; no reliable D call. CDR3 length: 14 amino acids. The V gene's germline CDR1 is DFQATT and CDR2 SNEGSKA (reference sequence). V dropped 0 bases and J dropped 1 base, with 9 bases sitting between them.

This clonotype was counted ten times or more. This rearrangement joins TRBV6-2 or TRBV6-3 to TRBJ2-5, with D unresolved. Trimming removed 2 bases from V and 1 base from J, with 14 bases in between. Looked up from germline, CDR1 is MNHEY and CDR2 is SVGEGT. CDR3 length equals 16 residues. The CDR3 DNA follows: TGTGCCAGCAGTTACGATTCTGGCTTACTCCAAGAGACCCAGTACTTC. Residues: CASSYDSGLLQETQYF.

The table lists this clonotype with many counts. The rearrangement uses TRBV12-3 or TRBV12-4 and TRBJ2-4; 10 positions match TRBD1. The CDR3 consists of 16 residues. The V segment lost 6 bases and the J segment 0 bases; nucleotides outside the gene matches: 5. CDR3 region: CASSTGTGVAKNIQYF. DNA for the CDR3: TGTGCCAGCAGCACCGGGACAGGGGTAGCCAAAAACATTCAGTACTTC.

At least ten counts were recorded for this clonotype. The chain is built from TRBV28 and TRBJ1-4, with D possibly matching TRBD1 (5 bases). The CDR3 consists of 16 residues. CDR1 is MDHEN and CDR2 is SYDVKM in the germline V gene. The V and J ends lost 3 bases and 4 bases respectively, with 15 bases between them. The chain's CDR3 is CASSFATDTINEKLFF. The CDR3, as DNA: TGTGCCAGCAGTTTCGCAACGGACACTATTAATGAAAAACTGTTTTTT. The full variable domain, completed using reference TRBV28 and TRBJ1-4, is DVKVTQSSRYLVKRTGEKVFLECVQDMDHENMFWYRQDPGLGLRLIYFSYDVKMKEKGDIPEGYSVSREKKERFSLILESASTNQTSMYLCASSFATDTINEKLFFGSGTQLSVL.

This clonotype was recorded many times. The J gene is TRBJ2-7, the V gene TRBV28, with 7 positions matching TRBD1. The CDR3 contains 14 residues. Trimming took 3 bases from V and 3 from J; bases not matched to a gene: 5. Germline-derived CDR1 and CDR2 are MDHEN and SYDVKM. CDR3 in amino acids: CASSFGTVGYEQYF. CDR3 in DNA: TGTGCCAGCAGTTTTGGGACAGTCGGCTACGAGCAGTACTTC.

A note on this clonotype: This is likely a read error, given that the CDR3 carries no conserved phenylalanine or tryptophan at its end. This chain uses TRBV5-1 with TRBJ2-7; 9 bases map to TRBD2. Trimming took 1 base from V and 1 from J; bases not matched to a gene: 0. The germline gives CDR1 SGHRS, CDR2 YFSETQ. The CDR3 is 14 residues long. The CDR3 protein is CASSLTSGSYEQYL. CDR3 DNA: TGCGCCAGCAGCTTGACTAGCGGGTCCTACGAGCAGTACCTC.

This clonotype was counted ten times or more. V and J are TRBV28 and TRBJ1-3, with a weak D call TRBD1 (6 bases). Germline V CDR1 and CDR2: MDHEN, SYDVKM. Trimming stripped 4 bases from V and 4 bases from J, with 11 bases between. CDR3 length equals 14 residues. The CDR3 region is CASSSSGTGNTIYF. The CDR3 region has the DNA TGTGCCAGCAGTTCTTCTGGGACAGGAAACACCATATATTTT. Supplemented by reference TRBV28 and TRBJ1-3, the full variable domain reads DVKVTQSSRYLVKRTGEKVFLECVQDMDHENMFWYRQDPGLGLRLIYFSYDVKMKEKGDIPEGYSVSREKKERFSLILESASTNQTSMYLCASSSSGTGNTIYFGEGSWLTVV.

This clonotype was picked up a small number of times. The V gene is TRBV20-1, the J gene TRBJ2-7, with 8 nucleotides matching TRBD2. Looked up from germline, CDR1 is DFQATT and CDR2 is SNEGSKA (reference sequence). Trimming cost V 7 bases and J 2 bases; bases outside gene matches: 1. The CDR3 has 11 residues. The CDR3 loop is CSVAGPYEQYF. DNA of the CDR3: TGCAGTGTAGCGGGACCCTACGAGCAGTACTTC.

This clonotype has a handful of counts. A much larger clone lies a single base off, so this may be a read error. The V and J genes are TRBV28 and TRBJ1-2; TRBD1 matches 9 bases. Germline V gene sequence: CDR1 MDHEN, CDR2 SYDVKM. After removal of 5 bases from V and 13 bases from J, the junction contained 14 bases not matched to a gene. This CDR3 contains 14 residues. The DNA of the CDR3 is TGTGCCAGCAGTACGCCCGGGACAGGGATCAACTGCACCTTC. Protein product: CASSTPGTGINCTF.

The gene calls are TRBV5-4 and TRBJ1-1; 7 bases match TRBD1. V lost 3 bases and J lost 2; bases outside the gene matches: 4. The CDR3 sequence is 14 residues long. From germline, CDR1 is SGHNT and CDR2 YYREEE (reference sequence). The CDR3 reads CASSWDSFNTEAFF. Here the CDR3 DNA reads TGTGCCAGCAGCTGGGACAGCTTCAACACTGAAGCTTTCTTT. The whole variable domain, remainder taken from reference TRBV5-4 and TRBJ1-1, is ETGVTQSPTHLIKTRGQQVTLRCSSQSGHNTVSWYQQALGQGPQFIFQYYREEENGRGNFPPRFSGLQFPNYSSELNVNALELDDSALYLCASSWDSFNTEAFFGQGTRLTVV.

This chain joins TRBV19 and TRBJ1-1; TRBD1 matches at 7 bases. The CDR3 consists of 13 residues. Trimming cost V 9 bases and J 5 bases; bases outside gene matches: 9. The germline V gene has CDR1 LNHDA and CDR2 SQIVND (reference sequence). The CDR3 DNA reads as TGTGCCAGCTCCCAGGGGGGGGAAACTGAAGCTTTCTTT. It encodes CASSQGGETEAFF.

With regard to this clonotype: Its ends do not fully match the called genes, so a read error is possible. The rearrangement uses TRBV5-8 and TRBJ1-1; no definite D call. CDR3 length: 13 amino acids. Germline loops: CDR1 SGHTS, CDR2 YDEGEE. The CDR3 region is CASTLRAATEAFF. The CDR3 nucleotides are TGTGCCAGCACCTTGCGGGCAGCCACTGAAGCTTTCTTT.

This clonotype showed up just a few times. The V gene is TRBV20-1, the J gene TRBJ2-7; perhaps TRBD2 as D (6 bases). The V end was cut by 1 base, the J end by 7 bases, with 8 bases between. This CDR3 comprises 11 residues. Per germline, CDR1 DFQATT and CDR2 SNEGSKA (reference sequence). The CDR3 nucleotides read TGCAGTGCTAGAGGGGACTTTGAGCAGTACTTC. Translating it yields CSARGDFEQYF.